This T cell receptor (beta chain) was sequenced during a study of cytomegalovirus exposure and HLA in healthy donors. The CDR3 extends over 16 amino acids. Germline V gene lookup returns CDR1 SGHNT and CDR2 YYREEE (reference sequence). The ends lost 4 bases at V and 4 bases at J; junction bases unmatched: 10. PCR amplification relied on 60 Vbeta primers (plus 13 Jbeta primers). The method was immunoSEQ multiplex PCR; TCRdb's version includes in-frame clones alone and lacks a portion of them. The sample has about 200,000 clones, about 72% seen once; the top ten hold around 3.9%. The specimen sequenced was PBMCs. The sequence derives from a male donor in good health and CMV-seronegative. The chain links TRBV5-4 to TRBJ2-3, with TRBD1 identical over 9 bases. The CDR3 loop is CASSPGQGPSSDTQYF. The CDR3 DNA follows: TGTGCCAGCAGCCCCGGACAGGGGCCATCATCAGATACGCAGTATTTT.